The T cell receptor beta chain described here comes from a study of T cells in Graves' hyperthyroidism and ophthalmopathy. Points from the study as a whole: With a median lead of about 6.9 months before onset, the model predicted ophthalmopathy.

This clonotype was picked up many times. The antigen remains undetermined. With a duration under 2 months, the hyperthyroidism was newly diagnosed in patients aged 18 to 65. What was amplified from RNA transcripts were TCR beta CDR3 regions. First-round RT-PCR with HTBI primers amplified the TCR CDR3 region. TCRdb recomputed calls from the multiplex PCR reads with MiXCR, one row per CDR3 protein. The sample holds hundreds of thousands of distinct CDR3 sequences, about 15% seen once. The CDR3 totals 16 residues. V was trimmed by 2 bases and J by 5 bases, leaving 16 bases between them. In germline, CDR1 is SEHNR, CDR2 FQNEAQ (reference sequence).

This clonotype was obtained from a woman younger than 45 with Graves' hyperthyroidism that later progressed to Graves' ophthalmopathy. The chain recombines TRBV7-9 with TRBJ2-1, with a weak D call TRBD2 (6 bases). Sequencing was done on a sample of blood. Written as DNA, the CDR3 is TGTGCCAGCAGCTTAAGGTCGGCTAGCGTGGACAATGAGCAGTTCTTC. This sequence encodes CASSLRSASVDNEQFF. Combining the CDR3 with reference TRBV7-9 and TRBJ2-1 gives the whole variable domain DTGVSQNPRHKITKRGQNVTFRCDPISEHNRLYWYRQTLGQGPEFLTYFQNEAQLEKSRLLSDRFSAERPKGSFSTLEIQRTEQGDSAMYLCASSLRSASVDNEQFFGPGTRLTVL.